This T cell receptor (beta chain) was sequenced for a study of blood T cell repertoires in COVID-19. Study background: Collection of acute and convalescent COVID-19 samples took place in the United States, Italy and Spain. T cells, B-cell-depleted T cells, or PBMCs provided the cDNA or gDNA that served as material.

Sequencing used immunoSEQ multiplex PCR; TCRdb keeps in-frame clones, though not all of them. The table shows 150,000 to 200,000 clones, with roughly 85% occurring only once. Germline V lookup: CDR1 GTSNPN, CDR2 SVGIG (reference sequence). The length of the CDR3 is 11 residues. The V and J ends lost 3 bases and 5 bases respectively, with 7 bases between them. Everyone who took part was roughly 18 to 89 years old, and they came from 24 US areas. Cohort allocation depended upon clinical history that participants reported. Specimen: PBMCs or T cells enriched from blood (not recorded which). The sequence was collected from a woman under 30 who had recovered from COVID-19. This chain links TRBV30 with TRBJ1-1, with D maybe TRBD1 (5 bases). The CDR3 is CAWSRGTEAFF. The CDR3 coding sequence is TGTGCCTGGAGCCGGGGGACTGAAGCTTTCTTT.